This T cell receptor (beta chain) comes out of a study of T-cell memory formation after mild COVID-19. Study conclusions and caveats: CM and EM subsets held most contracting CD4+ clones; EMRA held CD8+ ones.

This clonotype showed up just a few times. Antigen specificity is unknown. The length of the CDR3 is 17 residues. With 4 bases clipped from V and 6 bases from J, the junction kept 13 bases outside the gene matches. Looked up from germline, CDR1 is MGHRA and CDR2 is YSYEKL. TCRdb reanalysed the 5' RACE reads using MiXCR and keeps one entry per CDR3 protein. The sample comprises hundreds of thousands of distinct CDR3 sequences, approximately 20% of which are singletons, and about 8.1% rests with the top ten. The TCR originated in an adult woman who had mild COVID-19 (a few samples of this study predate the infection). Cell type and time point are not known. This sequence joins TRBV4-1 and TRBJ2-1; 9 bases line up with TRBD2. Sequencing was performed on PBMCs or a T cell subset sorted from them (not recorded which). CDR3 in DNA: TGCGCCAGCAGCCCCCCGGGTTGGGGGACTAGCTCCAATGAGCAGTTCTTC. The encoded protein is CASSPPGWGTSSNEQFF.